Listed here are 10 T cell receptor beta chains from one sample, sequenced in a study of post-analysis software for immune sequencing data (dated by TCRdb to between 2014 and 2017). Overall study outcomes, separate from this receptor: Significantly higher frequencies in patients than in controls were found for five TRBV segments, including TRBV5-6, TRBV5-1 and TRBV20-1.

Receptor amplification or capture employed PCR. The reads were generated on an Illumina HiSeq 2500. To reduce PCR and sequencing biases, unique molecular identifiers were incorporated into the TCR beta cDNA libraries. The public reads were quality trimmed at Q25 with fastp and then assembled into clones with MiXCR by TCRdb, keeping productive beta chains. Every distinct CDR3 protein forms one entry, paired with its most common genes and DNA. The sample includes roughly 870,000 distinct CDR3 sequences, with roughly 58% observed a single time. Approximately 4.5% of the sample belongs to the ten largest clones. These receptors have no identified antigens. The sample taken for sequencing was blood. The receptors were sampled from a girl aged 10 to 17 with multiple sclerosis.

Only a few counts were recorded for this clonotype. The chain couples TRBV20-1 to TRBJ2-5, with D unclear. The CDR3 is 13 residues long. Germline assignment: CDR1 DFQATT and CDR2 SNEGSKA (reference sequence). The V gene lost 1 base and the J gene lost 4 bases, with 10 bases spanning the gap. The chain's CDR3 is CSARGSEGETQYF. The DNA of the CDR3 is TGCAGTGCTAGAGGCTCAGAAGGAGAGACCCAGTACTTC.

The V gene is TRBV29-1, the J gene TRBJ1-4; no clear D. The CDR3 consists of 15 residues. In germline, CDR1 is SQVTM, CDR2 ANQGSEA. The ends were cut back, 4 bases at V and 6 bases at J, with 18 bases in the middle. The CDR3 region has the DNA TGCAGCGTTGTAATGTCGAGGGTAGAGGATGAAAAACTGTTTTTT. Translated, it gives CSVVMSRVEDEKLFF.

This clonotype was observed a handful of times. The gene calls are TRBV29-1 and TRBJ2-1, with TRBD1 matching over 7 bases. The CDR3 runs 15 residues. Germline V gene sequence: CDR1 SQVTM, CDR2 ANQGSEA. After removal of 7 bases from V and 1 base from J, the junction contained 10 bases not matched to a gene. The CDR3 coding sequence is TGCAGCGACCGATTGACAGGGAGATCCTACAATGAGCAGTTCTTC. Its protein product is CSDRLTGRSYNEQFF.

The chain recombines TRBV7-9 with TRBJ1-4, with D possibly TRBD1 on 5 matching bases. CDR3 length: 16 residues. Trimming took off 0 bases at V and 3 bases at J, with 11 bases between the two ends. Germline loops: CDR1 SEHNR, CDR2 FQNEAQ (reference sequence). CDR3 sequence reads: CASSLAVGRPNEKLFF. The CDR3 coding sequence is TGTGCCAGCAGCTTAGCGGTGGGGCGACCTAATGAAAAACTGTTTTTT.

The rearrangement joins TRBV18 to TRBJ2-1; TRBD2 is a possible D gene (6 bases). CDR3 length equals 13 residues. Trimming removed 6 bases at V and 9 bases at J, with 15 bases between. The germline gives CDR1 KGHSH, CDR2 LQKENI. The DNA for the CDR3 is TGTGCCAGCTCGCCTCTGGGGCGGGGTGAGCAGTTCTTC. Residues: CASSPLGRGEQFF.

The table lists this clonotype with a few counts. The gene calls are TRBV12-3 or TRBV12-4 and TRBJ2-3; D call uncertain. Trimming pared 5 bases from V and 1 base from J, leaving 13 bases between. The CDR3 has 15 amino acids. The CDR3 reads CASSQGWQGTDTQYF. CDR3 DNA sequence: TGTGCCAGCAGTCAAGGGTGGCAGGGCACAGATACGCAGTATTTT.

This clonotype was detected only a few times. The chain employs TRBV27 and TRBJ2-1, with TRBD1 matching over 8 bases. Per the germline V gene, CDR1 is MNHEY and CDR2 is SMNVEV (reference sequence). The CDR3 sequence is 14 residues long. With 5 bases clipped from V and 8 bases from J, the junction kept 8 bases outside the gene matches. The CDR3 spells CASSEGQGWDEQFF. CDR3 bases: TGTGCCAGCAGTGAAGGACAGGGTTGGGATGAGCAGTTCTTC.

The V call is TRBV12-3 or TRBV12-4, the J call TRBJ2-7; 8 bases are shared with TRBD1. The J segment lost 0 bases and the V segment lost 6 bases, leaving 7 bases of the junction unmatched. The CDR3 runs 15 residues. The CDR3 DNA sequence: TGTGCCAGCAGGGAAACAGGGGGTGACTCCTACGAGCAGTACTTC. Translation: CASRETGGDSYEQYF.

This clonotype has a single count. This chain joins TRBV12-3 or TRBV12-4 and TRBJ2-4; no clear D. Gene TRBJ2-7 matches the end of the DNA better, so the J call may be wrong. The CDR3 runs 13 residues. CDR3 nucleotide sequence: TGTGCCAGCAGTCCGAACGTCCCGGGCGAGCAGTACTTC. Its translation is CASSPNVPGEQYF.

The rearrangement uses TRBV4-1 and TRBJ1-1; 7 positions match TRBD1. CDR1 and CDR2 from the germline V gene are MGHRA and YSYEKL. This CDR3 is built from 16 residues. With 3 bases clipped from V and 6 bases from J, the junction kept 13 bases outside the gene matches. Here the CDR3 reads CASSQVRGQLESEAFF. The CDR3 nucleotides read TGCGCCAGCAGCCAGGTTAGGGGACAGCTAGAATCTGAAGCTTTCTTT.